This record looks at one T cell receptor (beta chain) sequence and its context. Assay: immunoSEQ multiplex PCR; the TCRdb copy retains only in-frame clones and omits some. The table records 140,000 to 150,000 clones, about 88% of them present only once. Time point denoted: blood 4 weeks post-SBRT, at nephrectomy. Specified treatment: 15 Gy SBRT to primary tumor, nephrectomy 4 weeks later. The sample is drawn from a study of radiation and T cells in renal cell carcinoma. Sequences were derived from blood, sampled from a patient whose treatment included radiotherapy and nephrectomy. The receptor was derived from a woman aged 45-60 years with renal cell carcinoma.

This CDR3 reads CASTAGTEPSPLHF. The CDR3 DNA reads TGTGCCAGTACCGCCGGGACAGAGCCTTCACCCCTCCACTTT. The V gene is TRBV19, the J gene TRBJ1-6; 7 bases agree with TRBD1. Losses at the gene ends were 7 bases for V and 9 bases for J; bases not matched to a gene: 9. Germline V lookup: CDR1 LNHDA, CDR2 SQIVND (reference sequence). The CDR3 has 14 residues.